This T cell receptor beta chain was retrieved from a study of monozygotic twins with inflammatory bowel disease. General study points: Differences in immunosuppressive treatment may have been a source of added variability in patient repertoires. Evidence did not back any single strong signal or clonotype linked to IBD.

The CDR3 covers 14 residues. Germline V CDR1 and CDR2: SSHAT, FNYEAQ (reference sequence). A remark on this clonotype: Its antigen is currently unknown.

UMIs that had a 6-nucleotide sample barcode were put in using template switching. Nested amplification of TCRalpha and TCRbeta cDNA involved two PCRs of roughly 17 and 9 cycles. TCRdb re-called the 5' RACE reads; one entry per CDR3 protein, DNA not given. This sample's table has some 170,000 distinct CDR3 sequences. The rearrangement uses TRBV7-7 and TRBJ2-7; the D call of TRBD1 rests on TCRdb alone, since no DNA is present to check it. The source material was blood. The TCR was taken from a human donor with ulcerative colitis or Crohn's disease, or a healthy co-twin of an affected twin (not recorded which). CDR3 sequence: CASSQDRDHAEQYF.